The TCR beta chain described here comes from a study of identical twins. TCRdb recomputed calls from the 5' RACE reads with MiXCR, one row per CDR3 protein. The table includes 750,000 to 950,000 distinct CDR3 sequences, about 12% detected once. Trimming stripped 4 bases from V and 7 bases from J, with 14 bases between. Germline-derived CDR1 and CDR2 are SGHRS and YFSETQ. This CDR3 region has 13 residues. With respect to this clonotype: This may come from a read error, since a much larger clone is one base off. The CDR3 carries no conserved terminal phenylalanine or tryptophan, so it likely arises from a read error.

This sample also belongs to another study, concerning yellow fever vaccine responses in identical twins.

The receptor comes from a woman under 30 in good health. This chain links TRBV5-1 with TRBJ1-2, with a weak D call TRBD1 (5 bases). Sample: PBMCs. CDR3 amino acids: CASSTRVEAGYTL. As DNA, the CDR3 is TGCGCCAGCAGCACCAGGGTCGAAGCTGGCTACACCTTA.